This TCR beta chain was captured by sequencing in a study of blood T cells in healthy people across ages (dated by TCRdb to 2014 to 2015). About the study as a whole: In model experiments, template switching captured roughly one uniquely barcoded TCR beta cDNA molecule for every two T cells. To track age-related changes in TCR beta repertoire diversity, the study relied on deep sequencing normalized with unique cDNA molecular identifiers. Four age groups were formed from the donors: young (average roughly 15 years), middle-aged (approximately 41), aged (about 62) and long-lived (roughly 81). To avoid experimental bias, donors of different ages were distributed randomly across sequencing lanes. For two donors (one aged 18 to 30 and one aged 80 or older), the study analyzed two additional independent replicas of 1 million unique cDNA reads from the same blood draw.

Spanning cysteine to phenylalanine, the CDR3 consists of 17 amino acids. Just the 51-base CDR3 DNA is kept, in frame starting at base 1. V drops 5 bases and J drops 1 base, leaving 21 bases in between. The germline V gene (reference sequence) gives CDR1 as DFQATT and CDR2 as SNEGSKA. Library preparation used 5' RACE. The reads were generated on an Illumina HiSeq 2500. The second PCR ran for about 6 to 11 cycles and used a J-beta primer mix along with a sample-barcoded 5' primer. A unique molecular identifier was introduced onto each TCR beta cDNA molecule by a template-switch 5' adaptor carrying 12 random nucleotides. At least 2.5 million CDR3-containing paired-end reads were obtained from each sample. All of the RNA was converted into first-strand cDNA using the Mint cDNA synthesis kit, with a TRBC-specific oligonucleotide serving as the primer. All cDNA was treated with uracil-DNA glycosylase and then went through a first 18-cycle PCR with the universal primers M1SS and BC2_uni_R. Processing in the source paper ran as follows. Normalization of each sample was performed by random selection of 1 million high-quality reads, each carrying a distinct molecular identifier. Instead of being binned into consensus sequences, reads that shared molecular identifiers were thrown out. CDR3 identification, clonotype clustering and error correction used MiTCR with a Q25 quality threshold and the strictest error-elimination algorithm. Lower-bound total TCR beta diversity was estimated with a nonparametric unseen species model using Euler transformation. TCRdb reprocessing: public reads trimmed at Q25 with fastp, clones called with MiXCR, in-frame beta chains kept. Rows with a matching CDR3 protein are joined into one entry that keeps the most common DNA and genes. The V and J calls here are based on TCRdb, not the publication. The sample profile shows some 690,000 distinct CDR3 sequences; about 24% of them were found once. Less than 25% of the sample belongs to the ten largest clones.

As regards this clonotype: The antigen it binds to is not known. Base qualities are not recorded, but no much larger clone differs from it by a single base.

Donors were around 37 systemically healthy Caucasian individuals from Russia aged 6 to 90 years. Each donor gave around 9.8 milliliters of peripheral blood, collected into EDTA-treated Vacutainer tubes. PBMCs were isolated by Ficoll-Paque density-gradient centrifugation, with at least 6 million obtained per sample. Trizol reagent was used to extract total RNA from PBMCs, with at least 5 micrograms per sample. Naive CD45RAhigh/CD27high T cell percentages were measured by flow cytometry on a PBMC aliquot from every donor. Study-level results and caveats: The CMV infection status of donors was not known, potentially confounding age-related changes in expanded clonotypes. As age increased, observed TCR beta diversity per million T cells dropped in a roughly linear way, and a significant reduction was already evident by age around 41. Observed TCR beta diversity correlated strongly with the percentage of naive T cells measured by flow cytometry. Bulk unsorted PBMC profiling prevented conclusive comparison of naive and antigen-experienced compartments. The long-lived group showed more naive CD4+ T cells, fewer expanded clones and increased TCR diversity than the aged group, suggesting age selection. Estimates of total diversity from one million sequenced T cells were regarded as lower bounds and underestimates.

This receptor chain uses TRBV20-1 and TRBJ2-4, with TRBD2 perhaps the D gene, on 6 matching bases. The material sequenced was blood. The receptor comes from a man aged 70 or older in good health. Here is the DNA: TGCAGTGCTTCCCAGAACAACGGGGGACCGGCCAAAAACATTCAGTACTTC. It translates as CSASQNNGGPAKNIQYF.